The 30 T cell receptor beta chains below were found in one sample sequenced in a study of blood T cell repertoires in COVID-19 (dated by TCRdb to the early 2020s). Preparation of the library involved the immunoSEQ multiplex PCR assay. In its TCRdb copy, this immuneACCESS table keeps in-frame sequences only and misses some clones. Where compared with another copy, unresolved V genes explain less than half of these, and the others have no known cause. The sample contains under 55,000 clones, around 90% of them found a single time. Approximately 4% of the sample comes from the top ten. The sequenced material came from peripheral blood. These receptors came from a human donor in a cohort sampled during active COVID-19.

The V gene is TRBV6-4, the J gene TRBJ2-2; 11 nucleotides agree with TRBD2. Germline values: CDR1 MRHNA, CDR2 SNTAGT. J gave up 1 base and V 2 bases, and 0 bases lay outside the gene matches. This CDR3 region has 16 residues. CDR3: CASSDGTSGNTGELFF. For the CDR3, the DNA is TGTGCCAGCAGTGACGGGACTAGCGGGAACACCGGGGAGCTGTTTTTT.

The chain recombines TRBV4-2 with TRBJ1-4; 7 nucleotides line up with TRBD1. The germline gives CDR1 LGHNA, CDR2 YNFKEQ. The CDR3 is 19 residues long. V dropped 0 bases and J dropped 7; count of bases not matched to a gene: 17. CDR3 nucleotide sequence: TGTGCCAGCAGCCAAGAACTAATCTGGGACGACAGGGTAACTGAAAAACTGTTTTTT. Translation: CASSQELIWDDRVTEKLFF.

This chain connects TRBV24-1 to TRBJ1-4, with 7 bases lining up with TRBD1. V gave up 2 bases and J gave up 7 bases; unmatched junction bases: 3. Germline-derived CDR1 and CDR2 are KGHDR and SFDVKD. There are 14 residues in the CDR3. The CDR3 here is CATSDSTGIEKLFF. CDR3 in DNA: TGTGCCACCAGTGATTCGACAGGGATTGAAAAACTGTTTTTT.

The CDR3 DNA reads as TGTGCCAGCAGTGAACGACACTCAGGCACTGGCTACACCTTC. Amino acid sequence: CASSERHSGTGYTF. The chain couples TRBV6-1 to TRBJ1-2; no firm D call. Between the trimmed V and J ends, which lost 2 bases and 7 bases, there was a span of 14 bases. CDR3 size: 14 residues. Germline assignment: CDR1 MNHNS and CDR2 SASEGT.

The V gene is TRBV29-1, the J gene TRBJ2-5; D may be TRBD1 (5 bases). Germline lookup yields CDR1 SQVTM and CDR2 ANQGSEA. There are 14 residues in the CDR3. The V and J ends lost 6 bases and 3 bases respectively, with 17 bases between them. DNA of the CDR3: TGCAGCGTAAGGACCGCCCTAGGGGAAGAGACCCAGTACTTC. Its protein product is CSVRTALGEETQYF.

The CDR3 DNA sequence: TGTGCCACCAGTGGGACCGCTTCGCAGGGGACCCAGTACTTC. As protein: CATSGTASQGTQYF. This chain links TRBV24-1 with TRBJ2-5; possibly TRBD1 for D (5 bases). CDR3 size: 14 residues. V lost 5 bases to trimming and J lost 7 bases, with 16 bases between them. Germline-derived CDR1 and CDR2 are KGHDR and SFDVKD.

V and J are TRBV3-1 (or the pseudogene TRBV3-2) and TRBJ2-7; possibly TRBD1 for D (8 bases). Germline V gene sequence: CDR1 LGHDT, CDR2 YNNKEL (reference sequence). The CDR3 contains 14 residues. The germline V and J ends were trimmed by 3 bases and 6 bases, with 15 bases remaining between them. This CDR3 is CASSHGNRGGEQYV. The DNA for the CDR3 is TGTGCCAGCAGCCATGGGAACAGGGGGGGCGAGCAGTACGTC.

This clone was seen only a few times. The V and J genes are TRBV10-3 and TRBJ2-7; TRBD2 matches 7 bases. This CDR3 is built from 13 residues. Germline V gene data show CDR1 as ENHRY and CDR2 as SYGVKD. The V segment lost 7 bases and the J segment 5 bases; nucleotides outside the gene matches: 8. CDR3 in DNA: TGTGCCATCAAGCGGGACCCAAGCCACGAGCAGTACTTC. Its protein product is CAIKRDPSHEQYF.

The rearrangement uses TRBV4-2 and TRBJ2-1; 10 positions match TRBD2. Per the germline V gene, CDR1 is LGHNA and CDR2 is YNFKEQ. The CDR3 length is 16 residues. V lost 0 bases and J lost 4; bases outside the gene matches: 3. The CDR3 is CASSQDRTSGYNEQFF. Written as DNA, the CDR3 is TGTGCCAGCAGCCAAGATCGGACTAGCGGATACAATGAGCAGTTCTTC.

This rearrangement joins TRBV21-1 to TRBJ2-7; the table's D call TRBD1 went unverified against the DNA. TRBV21-1 is listed as a pseudogene. The CDR3 is 21 residues long. CDR3 protein: CASSKGGNRKNRAPMSGEQYV. CDR3 coding DNA: TGTGCCAGCAGCAAAGGGGGGAACCGAAAGAACAGGGCTCCGATGTCCGGAGAGCAGTACGTC.

The genes are TRBV28 and TRBJ1-3; D not certain. Trimming removed 6 bases at V and 2 bases at J, with 11 bases between. Germline-derived CDR1 and CDR2 are MDHEN and SYDVKM. The CDR3 is 14 amino acids. In DNA form, the CDR3 reads TGTGCCAGCAGCCTAACCCAACCTGGAAACACCATATATTTT. Protein sequence: CASSLTQPGNTIYF.

This chain uses TRBV3-1 (or the pseudogene TRBV3-2) with TRBJ2-3; maybe TRBD2 (6 bases). V was trimmed by 1 base and J by 13 bases, leaving 15 bases between them. This CDR3 contains 13 residues. Germline CDR1 LGHDT, CDR2 YNNKEL (reference sequence). DNA of the CDR3: TGTGCCAGCAGCCAAGTTCCCTCCGCGGGAAAGTATTTT. This translates into CASSQVPSAGKYF.

The genes are TRBV6-5 and TRBJ1-6; 9 bases map to TRBD1. J was trimmed by 10 bases and V by 7 bases; bases with no gene match: 5. The CDR3 runs 13 residues. Germline-derived CDR1 and CDR2 are MNHEY and SVGAGI. The CDR3 reads CASKGTGNSPLHF. The CDR3 DNA reads TGTGCCAGCAAAGGGACAGGGAACTCACCCCTCCACTTT.

The V call is TRBV27, the J call TRBJ1-1; D is uncertain. V dropped 0 bases and J dropped 4 bases, with 6 bases sitting between them. In germline, CDR1 is MNHEY, CDR2 SMNVEV (reference sequence). This CDR3 is built from 13 residues. The chain's CDR3 is CASSLSRATEAFF. As DNA, the CDR3 is TGTGCCAGCAGTTTATCGAGGGCCACTGAAGCTTTCTTT.

CDR3 region: CASKDRSPGELFF. The CDR3 DNA follows: TGTGCCAGCAAAGACAGGTCCCCCGGGGAGCTGTTTTTT. The genes are TRBV2 and TRBJ2-2; D might be TRBD1 (6 bases). Germline CDR1 reads SNHLY; CDR2 reads FYNNEI. V lost 7 bases and J 6 bases, leaving 12 bases between the germline ends. The CDR3 consists of 13 residues.

J is TRBJ2-5 and V is TRBV18; 7 bases line up with TRBD1. The junction had 5 bases not matched to a gene; V was cut back by 1 base and J by 3 bases. The length of the CDR3 is 15 residues. In germline, CDR1 is KGHSH, CDR2 LQKENI. The CDR3 is CASSPRQGPKETQYF. The CDR3 bases are TGTGCCAGCTCACCACGACAGGGTCCGAAAGAGACCCAGTACTTC.

The chain is built from TRBV3-1 (or the pseudogene TRBV3-2) and TRBJ2-7, with D perhaps matching TRBD2 (6 bases). V was cut by 5 bases and J by 2 bases, with 13 bases left in between. Germline-derived CDR1 and CDR2 are LGHDT and YNNKEL (reference sequence). CDR3 size: 14 residues. The CDR3 DNA is TGTGCCAGCAGCAGGGGTGGGAGGACCTACGAGCAGTACGTC. Protein: CASSRGGRTYEQYV.

The chain uses TRBV5-1 and TRBJ1-1, with 7 bases fitting TRBD1. This CDR3 has 16 amino acids. The germline V gene has CDR1 SGHRS and CDR2 YFSETQ. Trimming at V came to 6 bases and at J to 10 bases, leaving 21 bases not matched to a gene. The CDR3 loop reads CASKSGGQSPIYGAFF. Here the CDR3 DNA reads TGCGCCAGCAAATCTGGGGGACAGAGCCCTATATACGGAGCTTTCTTT.

The chain employs TRBV6-1 and TRBJ1-2, with 7 bases lining up with TRBD1. J was trimmed by 3 bases and V by 3 bases; bases with no gene match: 4. The CDR3 is 14 amino acids. From germline, CDR1 is MNHNS and CDR2 SASEGT. CDR3 sequence: CASSDPGQDYGYTF. The CDR3 DNA sequence: TGTGCCAGCAGTGACCCAGGACAGGACTATGGCTACACCTTC.

The CDR3 region has the DNA TGTGCCAGCAGCTTGGGGCGGGCCGAGCAGTACGTC. It encodes CASSLGRAEQYV. The chain employs TRBV5-8 and TRBJ2-7, with D possibly TRBD2 on 5 matching bases. The CDR3 has 12 residues. The germline gives CDR1 SGHTS, CDR2 YDEGEE. Trimming shortened V by 0 bases and J by 6 bases, and 7 bases separated the two germline ends.

The V and J genes are TRBV4-1 and TRBJ2-7; D is possibly TRBD1 (5 bases). Germline V gives CDR1 MGHRA, CDR2 YSYEKL. Trimming cost V 4 bases and J 3 bases, with 13 bases left between them. This CDR3 contains 14 residues. The CDR3 nucleotides read TGCGCCAGCAGCCCCTTGTCAGGGTTCTACGAGCAGTACTTC. Translating gives CASSPLSGFYEQYF.

This clone was found once. This chain joins TRBV5-5 and TRBJ2-5; D perhaps matches TRBD1 (6 bases). Between the trimmed V and J ends, which lost 3 bases and 4 bases, there was a span of 10 bases. CDR3 length: 13 amino acids. The germline gives CDR1 SGHKS, CDR2 YYEKEE (reference sequence). Here the CDR3 DNA reads TGTGCCAGCAGCTCAGGGGTAATAGAGACCCAGTACTTC. Translation: CASSSGVIETQYF.

The gene calls are TRBV4-1 and TRBJ2-7, with D possibly TRBD1 on 7 matching bases. Germline CDR1 reads MGHRA; CDR2 reads YSYEKL. This CDR3 spans 15 amino acids. Trimming shortened V by 3 bases and J by 1 base, and 13 bases separated the two germline ends. The CDR3 DNA is TGCGCCAGCAGCCATCTCCCAGGGGGGTCCTACGAGCAGTACTTC. Translating gives CASSHLPGGSYEQYF.

Only a few counts were recorded for this clone. One end of the junction is discordant with germline, which a read error may explain. In DNA, the CDR3 is TGTGCCAGCCGCTTGAGGGGCCAAGAGACCCAGTACTTC. Protein: CASRLRGQETQYF. The chain links TRBV5-4 to TRBJ2-5, with D perhaps assigned TRBD1 or TRBD2 (5 bases each). Germline V gene sequence: CDR1 SGHNT, CDR2 YYREEE (reference sequence). This CDR3 contains 13 residues.

The V and J genes are TRBV27 and TRBJ2-7, with TRBD2 identical over 8 bases. The J segment lost 3 bases and the V segment lost 2 bases, leaving 9 bases of the junction unmatched. Germline V lookup: CDR1 MNHEY, CDR2 SMNVEV (reference sequence). There are 16 residues in the CDR3. CDR3 sequence: CASSLKWTSYRYEQYF. CDR3 nucleotides: TGTGCCAGCAGTTTAAAATGGACTAGCTACCGCTACGAGCAGTACTTC.

Regarding this clone: Within the sample, other DNA sequences also encode this same CDR3. The chain joins TRBV19 to TRBJ1-5, with 7 bases fitting TRBD1. The CDR3 consists of 18 residues. After removal of 5 bases from V and 0 bases from J, the junction contained 13 bases not matched to a gene. Looked up from germline, CDR1 is LNHDA and CDR2 is SQIVND (reference sequence). CDR3 sequence reads: CASSYKFRDRYSNQPQHF. The CDR3 DNA sequence: TGTGCCAGTAGTTACAAATTTCGGGACAGATATAGCAATCAGCCCCAGCATTTT.

Comments on this clone: The junction differs from germline at one of its ends, possibly a read error. The identical CDR3 is also encoded by other nucleotide sequences in the sample. The CDR3 bases are TGTGCCAGCAGCGATACCCGGACAGGGGACGAGCAGTATTTC. It translates to CASSDTRTGDEQYF. J is TRBJ2-7 and V is TRBV3-1 (or the pseudogene TRBV3-2); 9 bases match TRBD1. Germline CDR1 and CDR2: LGHDT and YNNKEL (reference sequence). This CDR3 spans 14 amino acids.

Comments on this clone: The sample contains more than one DNA sequence encoding this CDR3. This chain connects TRBV24-1 to TRBJ2-1; a weak D match, TRBD1 (6 bases). The CDR3 is 12 residues long. The germline V and J ends were trimmed by 4 bases and 6 bases, with 6 bases remaining between them. Germline CDR1 reads KGHDR; CDR2 reads SFDVKD. CDR3 coding DNA: TGTGCCACCAGTGACAGGGGCAATGAGCAGTTCTTC. Its translation: CATSDRGNEQFF.

This clone showed up just once. The V and J genes are TRBV12-3 or TRBV12-4 and TRBJ1-6; no reliable D call. This CDR3 region has 13 residues. Trimming cost V 5 bases and J 6 bases, with 8 bases left between them. CDR3 sequence reads: CASSPAINSPLHF. The DNA for the CDR3 is TGTGCCAGCAGTCCCGCGATTAATTCACCCCTCCACTTT.

V and J are TRBV11-3 and TRBJ1-2; 7 positions match TRBD1. Germline assignment: CDR1 SGHNT and CDR2 YENEEA. CDR3 size: 13 residues. The V and J ends lost 4 bases and 8 bases, in that order; junction bases with no gene match: 7. The chain's CDR3 is CASSSQGYKGYTF. The CDR3 DNA follows: TGTGCCAGCAGCTCACAGGGGTATAAGGGCTACACCTTC.